A selection of T cell receptor beta chains follows, all from one sample in a study of blood T cells in healthy people across ages. TCRdb re-called the 5' RACE reads with MiXCR, one entry per CDR3 protein. Of roughly 1,800,000 distinct CDR3 sequences in the sample, around half were seen once. The sample was blood. These receptors were taken from a woman aged 40 to 55 in good health. The CDR3 runs from the conserved cysteine through the conserved F or W. D genes are given only for firm matches. Clone size appears in some rows only: once, few, many, or a class for an expanded clone.

J gene: TRBJ2-5; D gene: .; clone size: .; V gene: TRBV7-9; CDR3 protein: CASSPQYRDPQETQYF; CDR3 DNA: TGTGCCAGCAGCCCCCAATACCGGGATCCCCAAGAGACCCAGTACTTC
J gene: TRBJ2-5; D gene: .; clone size: .; V gene: TRBV6-5; CDR3 protein: CASRYIQGGEQYF; CDR3 DNA: TGTGCCAGCAGATATATACAGGGAGGGGAGCAGTACTTC
J gene: TRBJ2-1; D gene: TRBD2; clone size: few; V gene: TRBV15; CDR3 protein: CATSREIGGGAYNEQFF; CDR3 DNA: TGTGCCACCAGCAGAGAAATTGGCGGGGGGGCCTACAATGAGCAGTTCTTC
J gene: TRBJ2-1; D gene: .; clone size: few; V gene: TRBV5-1; CDR3 protein: CASSFPRDGHNEQFF; CDR3 DNA: TGCGCCAGCAGCTTTCCCCGGGACGGCCACAATGAGCAGTTCTTC
J gene: TRBJ1-2; D gene: TRBD1; clone size: few; V gene: TRBV9; CDR3 protein: CASSDPNPGTGGDYGYTF; CDR3 DNA: TGTGCCAGCAGCGATCCAAACCCCGGGACAGGGGGCGACTATGGCTACACCTTC
J gene: TRBJ2-3; D gene: TRBD2; clone size: few; V gene: TRBV12-3/TRBV12-4; CDR3 protein: CASSLVSAGSSTDTQYF; CDR3 DNA: TGTGCCAGCAGTTTAGTATCAGCGGGGAGTAGCACAGATACGCAGTATTTT
J gene: TRBJ2-6; D gene: .; clone size: few; V gene: TRBV7-3; CDR3 protein: CASSLSPGVGANVLTF; CDR3 DNA: TGTGCCAGCAGCTTATCGCCAGGAGTAGGGGCCAACGTCCTGACTTTC
J gene: TRBJ1-6; D gene: .; clone size: .; V gene: TRBV6-4; CDR3 protein: CASKGANPNSPLHF; CDR3 DNA: TGTGCCAGCAAGGGTGCCAATCCTAATTCACCCCTCCACTTT
J gene: TRBJ2-3; D gene: .; clone size: .; V gene: TRBV7-2; CDR3 protein: CASSLGSAGAADTQYF; CDR3 DNA: TGTGCCAGCAGCTTAGGATCGGCGGGGGCGGCAGATACGCAGTATTTT
J gene: TRBJ2-7; D gene: .; clone size: few; V gene: TRBV12-3/TRBV12-4; CDR3 protein: CASSFEAGDRYF; CDR3 DNA: TGTGCCAGCAGTTTTGAGGCGGGCGATCGGTACTTC
J gene: TRBJ2-7; D gene: TRBD1; clone size: .; V gene: TRBV7-8; CDR3 protein: CASSAGGTGGEQYF; CDR3 DNA: TGTGCCAGCAGCGCAGGGGGGACAGGGGGCGAGCAGTACTTC
J gene: TRBJ2-4; D gene: TRBD1; clone size: .; V gene: TRBV5-1; CDR3 protein: CASGVGQGIAKNIQYF; CDR3 DNA: TGCGCCAGCGGCGTCGGACAGGGGATAGCCAAAAACATTCAGTACTTC
J gene: TRBJ1-4; D gene: .; clone size: .; V gene: TRBV4-2; CDR3 protein: CASSQDPRDATNEKLFF; CDR3 DNA: TGTGCCAGCAGCCAAGATCCCCGGGACGCAACTAATGAAAAACTGTTTTTT
J gene: TRBJ1-1; D gene: .; clone size: .; V gene: TRBV6-2/TRBV6-3; CDR3 protein: CASSPGGFGAFF; CDR3 DNA: TGTGCCAGCAGCCCCGGAGGCTTTGGAGCTTTCTTT
J gene: TRBJ2-5; D gene: .; clone size: .; V gene: TRBV3-1; CDR3 protein: CASSLRREKQETQYF; CDR3 DNA: TGTGCCAGCAGCCTACGTAGGGAGAAGCAAGAGACCCAGTACTTC
J gene: TRBJ2-6; D gene: TRBD2; clone size: .; V gene: TRBV20-1; CDR3 protein: CSSRGGLAGSGANVLTF; CDR3 DNA: TGCAGTTCCCGAGGGGGACTAGCGGGTTCTGGGGCCAACGTCCTGACTTTC
J gene: TRBJ1-2; D gene: .; clone size: .; V gene: TRBV6-5; CDR3 protein: CASSAAGGDGYTF; CDR3 DNA: TGTGCCAGCAGCGCCGCGGGAGGGGATGGCTACACCTTC
J gene: TRBJ1-2; D gene: .; clone size: .; V gene: TRBV6-5; CDR3 protein: CASSFGETNYGYTF; CDR3 DNA: TGTGCCAGCAGTTTTGGGGAAACTAACTATGGCTACACCTTC
J gene: TRBJ2-3; D gene: .; clone size: few; V gene: TRBV24-1; CDR3 protein: CAISQGSDTQYF; CDR3 DNA: TGTGCCATCTCACAGGGATCAGATACGCAGTATTTT
J gene: TRBJ2-7; D gene: .; clone size: .; V gene: TRBV6-5; CDR3 protein: CASRPFGGPRDEQYF; CDR3 DNA: TGTGCCAGCAGGCCCTTTGGGGGGCCCCGGGATGAGCAGTACTTC
J gene: TRBJ1-2; D gene: .; clone size: .; V gene: TRBV12-3/TRBV12-4; CDR3 protein: CASSFYDSLNYGYTF; CDR3 DNA: TGTGCCAGCAGTTTTTACGACAGCTTAAACTATGGCTACACCTTC
J gene: TRBJ2-7; D gene: .; clone size: few; V gene: TRBV12-3/TRBV12-4; CDR3 protein: CASSPRPPQPYEQYF; CDR3 DNA: TGTGCCAGCAGCCCACGTCCTCCGCAGCCCTACGAGCAGTACTTC
J gene: TRBJ2-5; D gene: .; clone size: .; V gene: TRBV15; CDR3 protein: CATSRYDGNNEQYF; CDR3 DNA: TGTGCCACCAGCAGATACGACGGTAACAATGAGCAGTACTTC
J gene: TRBJ2-7; D gene: TRBD1; clone size: .; V gene: TRBV6-2/TRBV6-3; CDR3 protein: CASSSRDRVAYEQYF; CDR3 DNA: TGTGCCAGCAGTAGCCGGGACAGGGTCGCCTACGAGCAGTACTTC
J gene: TRBJ2-7; D gene: TRBD1; clone size: .; V gene: TRBV10-3; CDR3 protein: CAISEGTGSPYEQYF; CDR3 DNA: TGTGCCATCAGTGAAGGGACAGGGAGCCCCTACGAGCAGTACTTC
J gene: TRBJ2-7; D gene: .; clone size: .; V gene: TRBV10-3; CDR3 protein: CAISESTGGEQYF; CDR3 DNA: TGTGCCATCAGTGAGTCGACAGGAGGCGAGCAGTACTTC
J gene: TRBJ2-3; D gene: TRBD2; clone size: few; V gene: TRBV7-2; CDR3 protein: CASSPASGGTDTQYF; CDR3 DNA: TGTGCCAGCAGCCCGGCTAGCGGGGGCACAGATACGCAGTATTTT
J gene: TRBJ2-3; D gene: TRBD1; clone size: .; V gene: TRBV20-1; CDR3 protein: CSARTWDRSTDTQYF; CDR3 DNA: TGCAGTGCTCGAACTTGGGACAGGTCCACAGATACGCAGTATTTT
J gene: TRBJ2-6; D gene: .; clone size: .; V gene: TRBV11-2; CDR3 protein: CASSLPRGRIKVGANVLTF; CDR3 DNA: TGTGCCAGCAGCTTACCGAGGGGTCGGATTAAAGTTGGTGCCAACGTCCTGACTTTC
J gene: TRBJ2-3; D gene: .; clone size: .; V gene: TRBV20-1; CDR3 protein: CSAPWGRNEQRRTDTQYF; CDR3 DNA: TGCAGTGCCCCATGGGGTCGTAATGAGCAGCGGAGAACAGATACGCAGTATTTT
J gene: TRBJ1-2; D gene: .; clone size: .; V gene: TRBV5-1; CDR3 protein: CASRVGGENYGYTF; CDR3 DNA: TGCGCCAGCAGAGTGGGGGGTGAGAACTATGGCTACACCTTC
J gene: TRBJ2-3; D gene: TRBD2; clone size: .; V gene: TRBV7-3; CDR3 protein: CASSLRLAETDTQYF; CDR3 DNA: TGTGCCAGCAGCTTAAGGCTAGCGGAGACAGATACGCAGTATTTT
J gene: TRBJ2-5; D gene: .; clone size: .; V gene: TRBV20-1; CDR3 protein: CSASAVSGNQETQYF; CDR3 DNA: TGCAGTGCTAGTGCGGTGTCAGGGAACCAAGAGACCCAGTACTTC
J gene: TRBJ2-2; D gene: TRBD1; clone size: .; V gene: TRBV4-3; CDR3 protein: CASKPGQGADTGELFF; CDR3 DNA: TGCGCCAGCAAACCGGGACAGGGGGCCGACACCGGGGAGCTGTTTTTT
J gene: TRBJ2-7; D gene: .; clone size: few; V gene: TRBV4-2; CDR3 protein: CASSQVAGGPTYNEQYF; CDR3 DNA: TGTGCCAGCAGCCAAGTAGCCGGGGGCCCTACCTACAATGAGCAGTACTTC